Sequencing of this T cell receptor beta chain was carried out in a study of shared clonotypes between healthy human individuals. Naive CD8 cells lacked CD45RO and underwent positive selection for CCR7, leaving out terminally differentiated effector memory CD45RA+ cells. Study findings and constraints: On the whole, naive subsets had larger estimated richness than memory subsets had.

A note on this clone: The target antigen is unknown.

Sequenced by immunoSEQ multiplex PCR; TCRdb stores in-frame clones only, minus some. The data show some 2,000,000 clones, about 95% seen once. Germline CDR1 and CDR2: MGHRA and YSYEKL. Between the trimmed V and J ends, which lost 4 bases and 0 bases, there was a span of 10 bases. The CDR3 is made up of 15 amino acids. Sequenced input: naive CD8+ T cells sorted from blood. The clonotype comes from a man aged 18 to 30 in good health. The chain recombines TRBV4-1 with TRBJ2-1, with a possible D match to TRBD2 (6 bases). The CDR3 region has the DNA TGCGCCAGCAGCCCGGGGGTCGTCTCCTACAATGAGCAGTTCTTC. Amino acid sequence: CASSPGVVSYNEQFF.